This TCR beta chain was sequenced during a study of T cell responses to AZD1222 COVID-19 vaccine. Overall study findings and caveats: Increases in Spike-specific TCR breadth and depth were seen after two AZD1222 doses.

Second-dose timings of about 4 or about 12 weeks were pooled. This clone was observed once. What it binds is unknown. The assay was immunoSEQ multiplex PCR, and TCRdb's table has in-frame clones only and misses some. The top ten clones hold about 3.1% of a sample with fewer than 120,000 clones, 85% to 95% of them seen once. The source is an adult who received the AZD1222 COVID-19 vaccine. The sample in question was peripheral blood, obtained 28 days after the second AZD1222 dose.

For the CDR3, the DNA is TGTGCCAGCAGCCAAAATGAGGGGAGGGCTTTCTTT. This translates into CASSQNEGRAFF. This sequence joins TRBV7-9 and TRBJ1-1, with D perhaps matching TRBD1 (5 bases). V was trimmed by 5 bases and J by 11 bases, leaving 15 bases between them. Looked up from germline, CDR1 is SEHNR and CDR2 is FQNEAQ (reference sequence). The CDR3 has 12 residues.